What follows describes a single TCR beta chain. Its antigen is not yet known. Qualities for individual bases were not recorded, and no much larger clone is one base off. TCRbeta CDR3 regions were amplified from genomic DNA by means of the immunoSEQ Assay, a bias-controlled multiplex PCR. In the original analysis: The number of nucleated cells in each sample was estimated by amplification of reference gene primers within the assay. To quantify the absolute abundance of each unique TCRbeta CDR3 rearrangement, sequence reads were collapsed and filtered. For each sample, productive Simpson clonality was calculated as the square root of Simpson's diversity index across productive rearrangements. TCRdb re-hosts the immuneACCESS table, in-frame sequences only. Its copies lack some clones; in the studies checked, an unresolved V gene accounts for under half of them, and the cause for the rest is not known. The V and J calls and the clone size are those of that table, but D and trimming were determined from the DNA. The sample yields some 180,000 clones; about four fifths were counted once. Together, the top ten hold approximately 11% of the sample.

The source of the sample is a study of blood T cell repertoires in COVID-19 (dated by TCRdb to 2020 to 2021). Notes on the research overall: Collaborator samples came from the United States, Italy and Spain and covered acute and convalescent phases of COVID-19. The prospective study material was composed of cDNA or gDNA derived from T cells, B-cell-depleted T cells, or PBMCs. Deeply sampled blood TCRbeta repertoires from subjects exposed to, actively infected with, or recovered from COVID-19 were included in the dataset. The repertoires were released in a freely available public database meant as a resource for research on the immune response to SARS-CoV-2. Samples came from the ongoing ImmuneRACE study (first 160 participants) plus 1,254 subjects from 6 global collaborators. The sample metadata nearly always contained a de-identified subject ID, COVID-19 status, age in years and sex. Where available, HLA class I and class II types were obtained from metadata supplied by the sample provider rather than from assay-based typing. Findings and caveats that apply to the study as a whole: Clinical and demographic metadata were provided uncurated, with the amount varying by source and participant.

CDR1 is given as SGHVS and CDR2 as FQNEAQ, both from the germline V gene. V loses 3 bases of germline sequence and J loses 4 bases, and the interval between the two ends is 9 bases. Including the terminal cysteine and phenylalanine, the CDR3 comprises 13 residues. Only the CDR3 DNA stays, 39 bases, in frame from base 1. Collaborating institutions collected whole blood in K2EDTA tubes following their own protocols. For TCRbeta analysis, collaborators shipped samples as frozen whole blood, isolated PBMCs, or DNA extracted from either of those sample types. The sequenced material came from peripheral blood. The chain is encoded by TRBV7-8 joined to TRBJ1-2, and possibly TRBD1, on 6 matching bases. The TCR comes from a man between 65 and 85 years old with active or convalescent COVID-19. The sequenced DNA is TGTGCCAGCAGCTTTAGGGGGATCTATGGCTACACCTTC. The resulting protein is CASSFRGIYGYTF.